These T cell receptor beta chains were read from a single sample in a study of shared clonotypes between healthy human individuals. Sequenced by immunoSEQ multiplex PCR; TCRdb stores in-frame clones only, minus some. Here the sample spans more than 2 million clones, roughly 95% being singletons. The material sequenced was naive CD4+ T cells sorted from blood. The receptors originated from a man aged 18 to 35 in good health. CDR3s include the opening cysteine and the closing phenylalanine or tryptophan. D genes are given only for firm matches. For some rows the clone size is stated as once, few or many, or as a class when expanded; others skip it.

>TRBV10-2|once|TRBD1|TRBJ1-4
CASRGTGNEKLFF
TGCGCCAGCAGGGGGACAGGAAATGAAAAACTGTTTTTT
>TRBV5-1|.|.|TRBJ1-1
CASRVQENTEAFF
TGCGCCAGCAGGGTGCAGGAGAACACTGAAGCTTTCTTT
>TRBV19|.|TRBD1|TRBJ2-7
CASSGTGNAYEQYF
TGTGCCAGTAGTGGGACAGGGAACGCCTACGAGCAGTACTTC
>TRBV6-5|once|TRBD1|TRBJ1-2
CASSEGQAIYGYTF
TGTGCCAGCAGTGAGGGACAGGCCATCTATGGCTACACCTTC
>TRBV5-1|.|.|TRBJ1-1
CASSWDGELTEAFF
TGCGCCAGCAGCTGGGATGGGGAGTTGACTGAAGCTTTCTTT
>TRBV29-1|.|.|TRBJ2-3
CSVERQDLSTDTQYF
TGCAGCGTTGAGAGACAGGACCTTAGCACAGATACGCAGTATTTT
>TRBV11-2|.|.|TRBJ1-6
CASSLSRDNSPLHF
TGTGCCAGCAGCTTAAGCAGGGATAATTCACCCCTCCACTTT
>TRBV30|.|.|TRBJ1-1
CAWSVWGTLNTEAFF
TGTGCCTGGAGTGTATGGGGGACCCTGAACACTGAAGCTTTCTTT
>TRBV12-5|.|.|TRBJ1-4
CASGLLPGQTATNEKLFF
TGTGCTAGTGGTTTGTTACCCGGACAGACTGCAACTAATGAAAAACTGTTTTTT
>TRBV6-6|.|.|TRBJ1-2
CASSSTSRGNYGYTF
TGTGCCAGCAGTTCCACCTCCCGGGGTAACTATGGCTACACCTTC
>TRBV6-1|.|.|TRBJ1-4
CASSVRVREKLFF
TGTGCCAGCAGTGTGAGGGTTCGTGAAAAACTGTTTTTT
>TRBV10-3|.|TRBD1|TRBJ1-1
CAIRVTGSNTEAFF
TGTGCCATCAGGGTGACAGGGTCGAACACTGAAGCTTTCTTT
>TRBV10-3|.|.|TRBJ1-1
CAILGGTEAFF
TGTGCCATCCTGGGGGGCACTGAAGCTTTCTTT
>TRBV5-1|.|.|TRBJ2-7
CASREAYEQYF
TGCGCCAGCAGGGAGGCCTACGAGCAGTACTTC
>TRBV19|.|TRBD1|TRBJ2-4
CASSHTGTGFVKNIQYF
TGTGCCAGTAGTCACACCGGGACAGGCTTCGTCAAAAACATTCAGTACTTC
>TRBV10-3|.|.|TRBJ1-2
CAISARGDGYTF
TGTGCCATCAGTGCCAGGGGAGATGGCTACACCTTC
>TRBV12-5|.|.|TRBJ1-5
CALHRDRVRYQPQHF
TGTGCTCTCCATCGGGACCGGGTGAGGTACCAGCCCCAGCATTTT
>TRBV7-2|.|.|TRBJ2-5
CASSSRSSGETQYF
TGTGCCAGCAGCTCTAGAAGCTCGGGGGAGACCCAGTACTTC
>TRBV7-2|.|TRBD2|TRBJ2-5
CASSARLAGGKGTQYF
TGTGCCAGCAGCGCGAGACTAGCGGGGGGTAAGGGGACCCAGTACTTC
>TRBV28|.|.|TRBJ1-6
CASSLPRARGGNSPLHF
TGTGCCAGCAGTTTACCCCGGGCCAGAGGCGGTAATTCACCCCTCCACTTT
>TRBV2|.|TRBD1|TRBJ1-2
CASSELGDRGYDQYGYTF
TGTGCCAGCAGTGAATTAGGAGACAGGGGCTACGACCAGTATGGCTACACCTTC
>TRBV5-1|.|TRBD1|TRBJ2-7
CASSASGTGGYEQYF
TGCGCCAGCAGCGCCTCCGGGACAGGGGGTTACGAGCAGTACTTC
>TRBV25-1|.|.|TRBJ2-7
CASSDLWDTYEQYF
TGTGCCAGCAGTGATTTGTGGGACACCTACGAGCAGTACTTC
>TRBV23-1|.|TRBD1|TRBJ2-5
CASSQFGDRWVVETQYF
TGCGCCAGCAGTCAATTTGGGGACAGGTGGGTGGTAGAGACCCAGTACTTC
>TRBV6-5|.|.|TRBJ2-7
CASSYSGDGPYEQYF
TGTGCCAGCAGTTACTCGGGGGACGGACCCTACGAGCAGTACTTC
>TRBV19|.|.|TRBJ1-3
CASSRAGIVSGNTIYF
TGTGCCAGTAGTAGGGCAGGGATCGTCTCTGGAAACACCATATATTTT
>TRBV5-1|once|.|TRBJ1-6
CASTGDTSYNSPLHF
TGCGCCAGCACCGGGGATACCTCCTATAATTCACCCCTCCACTTT
>TRBV6-1|.|.|TRBJ2-2
CASNALSRGTGELFF
TGTGCCAGCAACGCGCTGAGTCGGGGCACCGGGGAGCTGTTTTTT
>TRBV7-2|.|.|TRBJ2-3
CASSLVSGTDTQYF
TGTGCCAGCAGCTTAGTATCAGGCACAGATACGCAGTATTTT
>TRBV18|.|TRBD2|TRBJ2-7
CASSPVSGGEQYF
TGTGCCAGCTCACCTGTGTCGGGAGGCGAGCAGTACTTC
>TRBV5-4|.|.|TRBJ1-4
CASSLDGVATNEKLFF
TGTGCCAGCAGCTTGGATGGGGTTGCAACTAATGAAAAACTGTTTTTT
>TRBV7-9|.|.|TRBJ1-2
CASTPLVGGAQQGYTF
TGTGCCAGCACCCCCTTGGTGGGGGGCGCACAACAGGGCTACACCTTC
>TRBV28|.|.|TRBJ1-2
CASSRTAGQNYGYTF
TGTGCCAGCAGTCGCACCGCAGGACAGAACTATGGCTACACCTTC
>TRBV30|.|TRBD1|TRBJ2-2
CAWSPGQGVTGELFF
TGTGCCTGGAGTCCGGGACAGGGGGTGACCGGGGAGCTGTTTTTT
>TRBV4-1|.|TRBD1|TRBJ2-7
CASSQNWQGANEQYF
TGCGCCAGCAGCCAAAATTGGCAGGGGGCCAACGAGCAGTACTTC
>TRBV9|.|.|TRBJ1-5
CASSVGLSQPQHF
TGTGCCAGCAGCGTAGGACTATCTCAGCCCCAGCATTTT
>TRBV11-2|once|.|TRBJ2-3
CASSSRNTAPDTQYF
TGTGCCAGCAGCTCCCGGAATACAGCACCGGATACGCAGTATTTT
>TRBV5-8|.|.|TRBJ1-5
CASSLELNQPQHF
TGTGCCAGCAGCTTGGAGCTAAATCAGCCCCAGCATTTT
>TRBV18|once|.|TRBJ2-1
CASSPYDRYPYNEQFF
TGTGCCAGCTCACCATACGACAGGTACCCCTACAATGAGCAGTTCTTC
>TRBV19|.|TRBD1|TRBJ2-3
CASSTGATDTQYF
TGTGCCAGTTCGACAGGGGCCACAGATACGCAGTATTTT
>TRBV7-2|.|.|TRBJ1-6
CASSLGFQGPYNSPLHF
TGTGCCAGCAGCTTAGGATTTCAAGGACCCTATAATTCACCCCTCCACTTT
>TRBV19|.|.|TRBJ1-2
CASSPSWPGYTF
TGTGCCAGTAGTCCATCTTGGCCAGGCTACACCTTC
>TRBV4-3|once|TRBD1|TRBJ2-5
CASSPTPGQGQTQYF
TGCGCCAGCAGCCCTACTCCGGGACAGGGACAGACCCAGTACTTC
>TRBV4-1|.|TRBD1|TRBJ1-1
CASSQPGTGGTEAFF
TGCGCCAGCAGCCAACCAGGGACAGGGGGCACTGAAGCTTTCTTT
>TRBV18|.|TRBD1|TRBJ2-5
CASSPGQGGETQYF
TGTGCCAGCTCACCGGGACAGGGTGGGGAGACCCAGTACTTC
>TRBV6-5|.|.|TRBJ2-7
CASSYSPLYEQYF
TGTGCCAGCAGTTACTCGCCCCTCTACGAGCAGTACTTC
>TRBV5-5|.|.|TRBJ2-5
CASRLGDSQETQYF
TGTGCCAGCAGACTCGGTGACAGTCAAGAGACCCAGTACTTC
>TRBV2|.|TRBD1|TRBJ1-3
CASSSLGTGLDTIYF
TGTGCCAGCAGTTCTCTCGGGACAGGGCTGGACACCATATATTTT
>TRBV18|.|TRBD2|TRBJ2-1
CASSPGTSGGAEQFF
TGTGCCAGCTCTCCCGGGACTAGCGGGGGGGCTGAGCAGTTCTTC
>TRBV7-2|.|.|TRBJ1-2
CASSSSMGSYGYTF
TGTGCCAGCAGCAGTTCAATGGGGAGCTATGGCTACACCTTC
>TRBV18|.|.|TRBJ1-5
CASSPGAGYQPQHF
TGTGCCAGCTCACCAGGGGCAGGATATCAGCCCCAGCATTTT